This record looks at one T cell receptor (beta chain) sequence and its context. This specimen comes from a study of cytomegalovirus exposure and HLA in healthy donors. It was with 60 Vbeta and 13 Jbeta primers that the PCR ran. The table came from immunoSEQ multiplex PCR; TCRdb's copy has only in-frame clones and leaves some out. The sample contains 150,000 to 200,000 clones, about 82% of which appear only once. Germline V gene data show CDR1 as KGHSH and CDR2 as LQKENI. V shed 4 bases and J shed 6 bases, with 15 bases lying between them. This CDR3 is 15 amino acids long. The V and J genes are TRBV18 and TRBJ1-4, with D perhaps TRBD1 (5 bases). The sequence derives from a woman in her 50s in good health and CMV-seronegative. Source material: PBMCs. The CDR3 nucleotides read TGTGCCAGCTCACTTCGACAGAAAACGGATGAAAAACTGTTTTTT. As protein: CASSLRQKTDEKLFF.